These 16 T cell receptor beta chains were sequenced from one sample in a study of cytomegalovirus exposure and HLA in healthy donors (dated by TCRdb to 2016 to 2017). Libraries were made using the immunoSEQ multiplex PCR assay. A mixture of 60 forward primers for TCR Vbeta segments and 13 reverse primers for TCR Jbeta segments was used in the multiplex PCR. As stored in TCRdb, this immuneACCESS dataset retains in-frame rearrangements with V and J assigned. A fraction of the clones does not appear; measured against another copy, unresolved V genes explain less than half of the discrepancy, and the remainder lacks a known reason. For this sample the table gives 100,000 to 120,000 clones, of which approximately 84% were detected only once. The ten largest make up approximately 1.8% of the sample. Sample: PBMCs. The source is a man between 40 and 49 years old in good health and CMV-seronegative.

The sample holds a few counts of this clone. This chain connects TRBV6-1 to TRBJ1-1; D uncertain. The V end was cut by 7 bases, the J end by 5 bases, with 17 bases between. Germline V gene data show CDR1 as MNHNS and CDR2 as SASEGT. The CDR3 totals 14 residues. The CDR3 loop reads CASTNLEAATEAFF. Here the CDR3 DNA reads TGTGCCAGCACCAACCTGGAGGCAGCTACTGAAGCTTTCTTT.

The rearrangement joins TRBV2 to TRBJ2-5, with D perhaps TRBD1 (5 bases). The CDR3 is made up of 14 amino acids. V was clipped by 3 bases and J by 5 bases, with 13 bases between them. Germline CDR1 and CDR2: SNHLY and FYNNEI. DNA of the CDR3: TGTGCCAGCAGTGAGGTGGGGCTGGGGGAGACCCAGTACTTC. Amino acids: CASSEVGLGETQYF.

This chain connects TRBV11-3 to TRBJ2-3; 7 nucleotides agree with TRBD2. CDR3 length: 13 amino acids. Germline V lookup: CDR1 SGHNT, CDR2 YENEEA. The junction had 5 bases not matched to a gene; V was cut back by 5 bases and J by 6 bases. CDR3 residues: CASSPRGGDTQYF. CDR3 in DNA: TGTGCCAGCAGCCCCCGGGGAGGGGATACGCAGTATTTT.

The chain employs TRBV5-1 and TRBJ1-4; a possible D gene is TRBD1 (6 bases). This CDR3 is 15 amino acids long. V gave up 0 bases and J gave up 2 bases, with 8 bases separating them. Germline CDR1 and CDR2: SGHRS and YFSETQ. CDR3 sequence reads: CASSLGGGTNEKLFF. The CDR3 bases are TGCGCCAGCAGCTTGGGGGGGGGCACTAATGAAAAACTGTTTTTT.

The gene calls are TRBV25-1 and TRBJ2-5; TRBD1 agrees at 7 bases. The CDR3 is made up of 15 amino acids. V shed 5 bases, J shed 0 bases, and the junction held 6 bases outside the gene matches. Germline loops: CDR1 MGHDK, CDR2 SYGVNS. The CDR3 DNA reads as TGTGCCAGCAGTAAGGGACAGTCGTACCAAGAGACCCAGTACTTC. Translation: CASSKGQSYQETQYF.

The V call is TRBV18, the J call TRBJ2-4; weak D call: TRBD1 (5 bases). CDR3 length equals 13 residues. Germline V gene lookup returns CDR1 KGHSH and CDR2 LQKENI. With 6 bases removed from V and 4 bases from J, the gap between germline ends came to 10 bases. CDR3 sequence: CASSPDRKNIQYF. As DNA, the CDR3 is TGTGCCAGCTCGCCTGACAGAAAAAACATTCAGTACTTC.

This chain connects TRBV6-4 to TRBJ2-6; perhaps TRBD1 as D (7 bases). The V end lost 6 bases, the J end lost 1 base, and 16 bases lay between the germline ends. Looked up from germline, CDR1 is MRHNA and CDR2 is SNTAGT. This CDR3 has 17 residues. The DNA of the CDR3 is TGTGCCAGCAGCCCCTCAGGGGGGCTTTCTGGGGCCAACGTCCTGACTTTC. Translated: CASSPSGGLSGANVLTF.

This clone is a singleton in its sample. The rearrangement links TRBV5-4 to TRBJ2-1; 7 bases are shared with TRBD2. J gave up 2 bases and V 4 bases, and 6 bases lay outside the gene matches. The germline V gene has CDR1 SGHNT and CDR2 YYREEE (reference sequence). This CDR3 region has 15 residues. The DNA of the CDR3 is TGTGCCAGCAGCATCCCTAGCGGACCCTACAATGAGCAGTTCTTC. Protein: CASSIPSGPYNEQFF.

The V and J genes are TRBV7-8 and TRBJ1-2, with a possible D match to TRBD1 (5 bases). The CDR3 loop spans 13 amino acids. Per the germline V gene, CDR1 is SGHVS and CDR2 is FQNEAQ. Trimming cost V 3 bases and J 6 bases, with 11 bases left between them. The CDR3: CASSLGGMNGYTF. The DNA for the CDR3 is TGTGCCAGCAGCTTGGGGGGAATGAATGGCTACACCTTC.

The V call is TRBV6-5, the J call TRBJ2-3, with TRBD2 as a possible D gene (6 bases). The length of the CDR3 is 14 residues. Deletions cut 7 bases from V and 3 bases from J, with 14 bases between. Germline-derived CDR1 and CDR2 are MNHEY and SVGAGI. CDR3 sequence: CASTAGRMTDTQYF. In DNA form, the CDR3 reads TGTGCCAGCACCGCGGGGAGGATGACAGATACGCAGTATTTT.

The chain recombines TRBV30 with TRBJ1-6; D is perhaps TRBD1 (5 bases). From germline, CDR1 is GTSNPN and CDR2 SVGIG (reference sequence). The V and J ends lost 2 bases and 10 bases respectively, with 21 bases between them. The CDR3 extends over 16 amino acids. CDR3 DNA: TGTGCCTGGAGTAACCTGATCGGCGTGGGGCGATCACCCCTCCACTTT. It encodes CAWSNLIGVGRSPLHF.

The chain couples TRBV19 to TRBJ1-1; D gene uncertain. V lost 7 bases, J lost 0 bases, and 12 bases lay in between. The germline gives CDR1 LNHDA, CDR2 SQIVND (reference sequence). There are 14 residues in the CDR3. The CDR3 loop is CASTTTGVNTEAFF. The CDR3 coding sequence is TGTGCCAGTACTACTACCGGGGTGAACACTGAAGCTTTCTTT.

The chain joins TRBV2 to TRBJ1-2; D gene unclear. The germline V and J ends were trimmed by 6 bases and 8 bases, with 16 bases remaining between them. Germline CDR1 SNHLY, CDR2 FYNNEI. The CDR3 length is 13 residues. CDR3 residues: CASSLFTSEGYTF. In DNA form, the CDR3 reads TGTGCCAGCAGCTTGTTCACCAGCGAAGGCTACACCTTC.

The V gene is TRBV29-1, the J gene TRBJ1-1; TRBD1 matches 9 bases. Germline values: CDR1 SQVTM, CDR2 ANQGSEA. The CDR3 length is 12 residues. The V and J ends lost 6 bases and 5 bases, in that order; junction bases with no gene match: 4. The CDR3 sequence is CSVSTGGTEAFF. The CDR3 coding sequence is TGCAGCGTCTCGACAGGGGGGACTGAAGCTTTCTTT.

This clone appeared once. The chain joins TRBV27 to TRBJ2-2; D is undetermined. Germline CDR1 and CDR2: MNHEY and SMNVEV (reference sequence). The CDR3 has 14 amino acids. Trimming left V 3 bases short and J 6 bases short, with 11 bases between. The CDR3, as DNA: TGTGCCAGCAGTTTCTTGCTAGACCCCGGGGAGCTGTTTTTT. It specifies CASSFLLDPGELFF.

The rearrangement joins TRBV4-3 to TRBJ1-1; 9 bases fit TRBD1. CDR1 and CDR2 (germline): LGHNA, YSLEER. Trimming at V came to 4 bases and at J to 3 bases, leaving 9 bases not matched to a gene. The CDR3 sequence is 16 residues long. The CDR3, as DNA: TGCGCCAGCAGCCTCATTGCGGGACAGGGTTACACTGAAGCTTTCTTT. Its protein is CASSLIAGQGYTEAFF.